These 2 T cell receptor beta chains came from one sample sequenced in a study of CD8 T cells in Susac syndrome. Random hexamers were used to reverse transcribe the RNA input (roughly 0.5 to 1 ug). TCRdb redid the calling of the immunoSEQ multiplex PCR reads with MiXCR, one entry per CDR3 protein. Of 110,000 or so distinct CDR3 sequences detected, around 90% appear once; the ten largest clones hold around 0.14%. Sample: CD4+ T cells from PBMCs. The receptors derive from a human donor in good health.

Only a few counts were recorded for this clonotype. The chain employs TRBV25-1 and TRBJ2-5; no firm D call. Germline CDR1 reads MGHDK; CDR2 reads SYGVNS. Trimming took 1 base from V and 2 from J, leaving 8 bases between them. The CDR3 is made up of 14 amino acids. The CDR3 region is CASSEWPRQETQYF. Written as DNA, the CDR3 is TGTGCCAGCAGTGAATGGCCACGGCAAGAGACCCAGTACTTC.

DNA of the CDR3: TGTGCCAGTATGTTAACAGGGCAGGCCTTAGGGGGCTACACCTTC. Encoded protein: CASMLTGQALGGYTF. The chain has TRBV19 and TRBJ1-2; a possible D gene is TRBD1 (6 bases). The CDR3 spans 15 residues. Germline loops: CDR1 LNHDA, CDR2 SQIVND (reference sequence). The V gene lost 7 bases and the J gene lost 8 bases, with 23 bases spanning the gap.